This TCR beta chain was recorded in a study of blood T cells in healthy people across ages. CDR3 length: 15 amino acids. Germline loops: CDR1 DFQATT, CDR2 SNEGSKA (reference sequence). Deletions cut 3 bases from V and 0 bases from J, with 15 bases between. Using a J-beta primer mix together with a sample-barcoded 5' primer, a second PCR was run for roughly 6 to 12 cycles. One entry per CDR3 protein, called by TCRdb with MiXCR from the 5' RACE reads. This table has roughly 560,000 distinct CDR3 sequences, more than 20% appearing once. These sequences were also reported in another study, on T cells of mothers and their children.

The origin of this receptor is a boy younger than 18 in good health. The chain combines TRBV20-1 with TRBJ2-7; D perhaps matches TRBD1 (6 bases). Input material: blood. The DNA for the CDR3 is TGCAGTGCTAGCAAACTGGACAGTAGCTCCTACGAGCAGTACTTC. As protein: CSASKLDSSSYEQYF.